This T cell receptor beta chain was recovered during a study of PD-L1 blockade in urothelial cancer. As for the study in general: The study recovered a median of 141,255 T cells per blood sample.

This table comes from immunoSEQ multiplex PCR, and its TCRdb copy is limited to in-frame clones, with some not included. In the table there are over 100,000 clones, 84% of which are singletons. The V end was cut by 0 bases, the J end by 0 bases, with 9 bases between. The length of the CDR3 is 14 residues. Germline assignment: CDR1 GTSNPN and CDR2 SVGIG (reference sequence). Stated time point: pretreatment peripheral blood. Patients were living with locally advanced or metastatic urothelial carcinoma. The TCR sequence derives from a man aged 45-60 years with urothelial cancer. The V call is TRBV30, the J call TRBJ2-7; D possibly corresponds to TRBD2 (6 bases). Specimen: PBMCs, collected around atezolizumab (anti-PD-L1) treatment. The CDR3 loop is CAWSVGGSSYEQYF. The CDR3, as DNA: TGTGCCTGGAGTGTTGGAGGGAGCTCCTACGAGCAGTACTTC.